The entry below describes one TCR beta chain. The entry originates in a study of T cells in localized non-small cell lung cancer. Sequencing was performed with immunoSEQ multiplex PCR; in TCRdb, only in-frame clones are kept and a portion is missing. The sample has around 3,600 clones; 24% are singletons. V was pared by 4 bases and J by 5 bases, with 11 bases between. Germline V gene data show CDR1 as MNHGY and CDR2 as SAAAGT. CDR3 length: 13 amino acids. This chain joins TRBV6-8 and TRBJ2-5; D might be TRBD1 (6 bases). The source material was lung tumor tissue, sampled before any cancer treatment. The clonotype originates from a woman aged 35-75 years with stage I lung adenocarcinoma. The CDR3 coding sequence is TGTGCCAGCAGTTTCCAGGGGTGGGAGACCCAGTACTTC. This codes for CASSFQGWETQYF.